The clone carrying this T cell receptor beta chain was detected many times. Via MiXCR, TCRdb re-called the 5' RACE reads, giving one row per CDR3 protein. The table records under 350,000 distinct CDR3 sequences, roughly 8.6% of them present only once. Looked up from germline, CDR1 is MDHEN and CDR2 is SYDVKM. The V and J ends lost 2 bases and 4 bases respectively, with 8 bases between them. The CDR3 contains 13 residues. The sample originates from a study of identical twins. These data are also associated with another study on yellow fever vaccine responses in identical twins.

This TCR derives from a woman younger than 30 in good health. The sample taken for sequencing was CD8+ T cells sorted from blood. The chain links TRBV28 to TRBJ1-1; D is possibly TRBD1 (5 bases). The DNA for the CDR3 is TGTGCCAGCAGTTTACAGGGAGGCACTGAAGCTTTCTTT. This translates into CASSLQGGTEAFF.